These 25 T cell receptor beta chains came from one sample sequenced in a study of metastatic and nonmetastatic thyroid tumors. Ahead of thyroid surgery, no patient had received treatment of any kind. TCRdb re-called the PCR reads with MiXCR. The data contain some 40,000 clones, about 16% of them singletons. Material for sequencing was blood. The source of these receptors is a female donor with papillary thyroid cancer or a benign thyroid nodule (not recorded which). Some clones in this sample may be carry-over from other donors' samples.

The J gene is TRBJ2-7, the V gene TRBV28; D is perhaps TRBD2 (5 bases). Germline CDR1 is MDHEN and CDR2 is SYDVKM. The V end lost 6 bases, the J end lost 5 bases, and 14 bases lay between the germline ends. The CDR3 has 13 residues. CDR3 in DNA: TGTGCCAGCAGAGAGGGTCCCACCAACGAGCAGTACTTC. It specifies CASREGPTNEQYF.

The chain employs TRBV9 and TRBJ1-6; D perhaps matches TRBD1 (5 bases). Trimming removed 6 bases from V and 5 bases from J, with 12 bases in between. Germline values: CDR1 SGDLS, CDR2 YYNGEE. CDR3 length equals 14 residues. CDR3 sequence: CASIPDTDNSPLHF. The CDR3 bases are TGTGCCAGCATCCCGGACACAGATAATTCACCCCTCCACTTT.

This clone was picked up many times. Other DNA variants within this sample encode the same CDR3. The rearrangement links TRBV6-1 to TRBJ2-7; possibly TRBD1 for D (6 bases). Deletions cut 8 bases from V and 7 bases from J, with 12 bases between. The V gene's germline CDR1 is MNHNS and CDR2 SASEGT. The length of the CDR3 is 11 residues. The CDR3 loop reads CASGARGEQYF. The CDR3 bases are TGTGCCAGCGGGGCAAGGGGGGAGCAGTACTTC.

This clone was counted ten times or more. The J gene is TRBJ2-7, the V gene TRBV5-1; 11 bases line up with TRBD2. From germline, CDR1 is SGHRS and CDR2 YFSETQ. The ends lost 2 bases at V and 0 bases at J; junction bases unmatched: 1. The CDR3 runs 15 residues. This chain's CDR3 is CASSLTSGSSYEQYF. For the CDR3, the DNA is TGCGCCAGCAGCTTAACTAGCGGGAGCTCCTACGAGCAGTACTTC.

This clone was recorded at least ten times. This rearrangement joins TRBV7-8 to TRBJ1-4; 7 bases agree with TRBD1. This CDR3 contains 17 residues. V gave up 5 bases and J gave up 0 bases; unmatched junction bases: 9. Germline values: CDR1 SGHVS, CDR2 FQNEAQ. CDR3 bases: TGTGCCAGCAGCACCCCCGAGACAGGGACAACTAATGAAAAACTGTTTTTT. Translated: CASSTPETGTTNEKLFF.

This clone was recorded at least ten times. The V and J genes are TRBV19 and TRBJ1-1; 7 bases line up with TRBD1. Germline values: CDR1 LNHDA, CDR2 SQIVND (reference sequence). CDR3 length equals 18 residues. The V segment lost 3 bases and the J segment 0 bases; nucleotides outside the gene matches: 13. The CDR3 DNA sequence: TGTGCCAGTAGTATCGAGTGGGCTAGACAGGGATTGAACACTGAAGCTTTCTTT. Translating gives CASSIEWARQGLNTEAFF.

A remark on this clone: A junction end diverges from the germline sequence, so it may reflect a read error. The chain combines TRBV5-1 with TRBJ1-2; a possible D gene is TRBD1 (5 bases). The CDR3 is 12 residues long. Germline assignment: CDR1 SGHRS and CDR2 YFSETQ. CDR3 loop: CASSSGTGGYTF. CDR3 sequence (DNA): TGTGCCAGCAGCTCCGGGACGGGCGGCTACACCTTC.

Many counts were recorded for this clone. The gene calls are TRBV5-6 and TRBJ2-7; 9 bases are a match to TRBD1. V trimming: 4 bases; J trimming: 5 bases; junction bases outside the gene matches: 7. Germline lookup yields CDR1 SGHDT and CDR2 YYEEEE. CDR3 size: 14 residues. CDR3 nucleotides: TGTGCCAGCAGCCGGGGGACAGGGAACCACGAGCAGTACTTC. This gives the protein CASSRGTGNHEQYF.

This clone was counted at least ten times. This sequence joins TRBV27 and TRBJ1-4, with D maybe TRBD1 (5 bases). This CDR3 is 16 amino acids long. From germline, CDR1 is MNHEY and CDR2 SMNVEV (reference sequence). The V end was cut by 3 bases, the J end by 1 base, with 12 bases between. Written as DNA, the CDR3 is TGTGCCAGCAGTTTTGGTGGGACGGAAACTAATGAAAAACTGTTTTTT. It specifies CASSFGGTETNEKLFF.

In the case of this clone: One end of the junction fails to match germline, which may point to a read error. The V and J genes are TRBV20-1 and TRBJ2-7, with a tentative D call TRBD1 (6 bases). The CDR3 sequence is 14 residues long. The germline V gene has CDR1 DFQATT and CDR2 SNEGSKA (reference sequence). CDR3 bases: TGCAGTGCCAACCTCGCAGGGGTCTCCCACGAGCAGTACTTC. Its protein is CSANLAGVSHEQYF.

Note on this clone: Because it lacks the conserved phenylalanine or tryptophan at the end, this CDR3 is likely a read error. This sequence joins TRBV20-1 and TRBJ1-1; D remains ambiguous. Trimming pared 2 bases from V and 7 bases from J, leaving 5 bases between. Germline V gives CDR1 DFQATT, CDR2 SNEGSKA (reference sequence). The CDR3 contains 10 residues. The CDR3 bases are TGCAGTGCTAGACAGATTGAAGCTTTCCTC. It specifies CSARQIEAFL.

This clone has ten or more counts. V is TRBV28 and J is TRBJ2-7, with a weak D call TRBD2 (5 bases). The V gene lost 4 bases and the J gene lost 3 bases, with 13 bases spanning the gap. The CDR3 runs to 14 residues. The germline gives CDR1 MDHEN, CDR2 SYDVKM. Here the CDR3 DNA reads TGTGCCAGCAGTTACGGAGGAAATAACTACGAGCAGTACTTC. It yields the protein CASSYGGNNYEQYF.

The gene calls are TRBV27 and TRBJ1-4; D is possibly TRBD1 (6 bases). V was cut by 6 bases and J by 8 bases, with 19 bases left in between. Germline V CDR1 and CDR2: MNHEY, SMNVEV (reference sequence). This CDR3 spans 15 amino acids. The CDR3 DNA is TGTGCCAGCAGCGGCCTACAGGGCTTGGAGGAAAAACTGTTTTTT. This codes for CASSGLQGLEEKLFF.

This clone was seen many times. The chain has TRBV28 and TRBJ1-5; tentative D call: TRBD1 (5 bases). V shed 5 bases and J shed 2 bases, with 16 bases lying between them. The germline V gene encodes CDR1 MDHEN and CDR2 SYDVKM. The CDR3 has 16 amino acids. This CDR3 is CASSSPRLGGNQPQHF. CDR3 bases: TGTGCCAGCAGTAGCCCCCGATTGGGGGGCAATCAGCCCCAGCATTTT.

J is TRBJ2-7 and V is TRBV27; TRBD1 aligns across 8 bases. CDR3 size: 14 residues. After removal of 6 bases from V and 3 bases from J, the junction contained 7 bases not matched to a gene. Per the germline V gene, CDR1 is MNHEY and CDR2 is SMNVEV (reference sequence). The CDR3 nucleotides are TGTGCCAGCAGCTCCGACAGGGGATTCTACGAGCAGTACTTC. It yields the protein CASSSDRGFYEQYF.

The table lists this clone with many counts. Sequence at one end of the junction differs from germline and may be a read error. The sample contains more than one DNA sequence encoding this CDR3. The V gene is TRBV20-1, the J gene TRBJ2-2; 8 bases are a match to TRBD1. Germline CDR1 is DFQATT and CDR2 is SNEGSKA (reference sequence). This CDR3 comprises 18 residues. The CDR3, as DNA: TGCAGTGCTAGGGCGTTTTTCCGGGACAGGAGAAACACTGGGGAGCTGTTTTTT. Translated, it gives CSARAFFRDRRNTGELFF.

Many counts were recorded for this clone. The chain is built from TRBV6-1 and TRBJ2-3; TRBD1 matches 10 bases. Germline CDR1 MNHNS, CDR2 SASEGT. Losses at the gene ends were 6 bases for V and 4 bases for J; bases not matched to a gene: 1. The CDR3 is 13 amino acids. CDR3 protein: CASRDRGADTQYF. DNA for the CDR3: TGTGCCAGCAGGGACAGGGGGGCAGATACGCAGTATTTT.

On this clone: The junction differs from germline at one of its ends, possibly a read error. Within the sample, other DNA sequences also encode this same CDR3. The CDR3 region is CASSSDTAGELFF. DNA for the CDR3: TGTGCTAGCAGCTCTGACACAGCCGGGGAGCTGTTTTTT. The chain uses TRBV5-4 and TRBJ2-2; D is uncertain. CDR1 SGHNT and CDR2 YYREEE come from the germline V gene (reference sequence). This CDR3 region has 13 residues.

In this sample, this clone turned up many times. A much larger clone lies a single base off, so this may be a read error. The sample carries other DNA sequences with the same CDR3. The rearrangement joins TRBV19 to TRBJ1-6; TRBD1 aligns across 8 bases. The junction had 10 bases not matched to a gene; V was cut back by 5 bases and J by 10 bases. The CDR3 has 15 residues. CDR1 and CDR2 from the germline V gene are LNHDA and SQIVND (reference sequence). CDR3 region: CASSPRQGNRSPLHF. The DNA for the CDR3 is TGTGCCAGTAGTCCTCGACAGGGGAACCGCTCACCCCTCCACTTT.

This clone has a count of ten or more. Other DNA sequences in the same sample also yield this CDR3. The chain recombines TRBV6-1 with TRBJ2-4, with D perhaps matching TRBD2 (7 bases). Trimming pared 6 bases from V and 8 bases from J, leaving 20 bases between. CDR1 is MNHNS and CDR2 is SASEGT in the germline V gene. This CDR3 is built from 15 residues. The CDR3 here is CASSLGGASTYIQYF. CDR3 sequence (DNA): TGTGCCAGCAGCCTTGGGGGGGCATCCACGTACATTCAGTACTTC.

The sample holds many counts of this clone. The CDR3 DNA sequence: TGTGCCAGCAGCTTAACTCGGGCGGCGGGTGAAGCTTTCTTT. Its translation is CASSLTRAAGEAFF. The chain recombines TRBV7-3 with TRBJ1-1; D is unresolved. Trimming removed 0 bases at V and 7 bases at J, with 12 bases between. The germline gives CDR1 SGHTA, CDR2 FQGTGA. This CDR3 spans 14 amino acids.

This clone was picked up a small number of times. A much larger clonotype is one base distant, so this may be a read error. V and J are TRBV5-1 and TRBJ2-5; D is perhaps TRBD2 (6 bases). The CDR3 runs to 15 residues. The germline V gene has CDR1 SGHRS and CDR2 YFSETQ. Trimming shortened V by 3 bases and J by 3 bases, and 15 bases separated the two germline ends. The CDR3 spells CASSWGVSGKETQYF. The CDR3 DNA is TGCGCCAGCAGCTGGGGGGTGTCTGGCAAAGAGACCCAGTACTTC.

This clone came up many times. The chain uses TRBV27 and TRBJ1-2; D is perhaps TRBD1 (5 bases). The CDR3 has 18 amino acids. V lost 7 bases and J 2 bases, leaving 26 bases between the germline ends. In germline, CDR1 is MNHEY, CDR2 SMNVEV (reference sequence). The CDR3 DNA sequence: TGTGCCAGCAACCCGACCAGGACACCTAGGAATCGCAACTATGGCTACACCTTC. Amino acids: CASNPTRTPRNRNYGYTF.

The table lists this clone with many counts. The V and J genes are TRBV14 and TRBJ1-2, with D hard to call. This CDR3 is built from 14 residues. The germline gives CDR1 SGHDN, CDR2 FVKESK. V was clipped by 0 bases and J by 4 bases, with 9 bases between them. The CDR3 DNA reads TGTGCCAGCAGCCAAGATTTAGCTAGCTATGGCTACACCTTC. Amino acids: CASSQDLASYGYTF.

Ten or more counts support this clone. The CDR3 loop is CASSHDRERDNEQFF. CDR3 nucleotide sequence: TGTGCCAGCAGCCACGACAGGGAGAGGGACAATGAGCAGTTCTTC. The chain links TRBV7-8 to TRBJ2-1, with 7 bases aligning to TRBD1. Germline assignment: CDR1 SGHVS and CDR2 FQNEAQ. This CDR3 spans 15 amino acids. The V gene end was trimmed by 5 bases and the J gene end by 5 bases; junction bases not matched to a gene: 9.